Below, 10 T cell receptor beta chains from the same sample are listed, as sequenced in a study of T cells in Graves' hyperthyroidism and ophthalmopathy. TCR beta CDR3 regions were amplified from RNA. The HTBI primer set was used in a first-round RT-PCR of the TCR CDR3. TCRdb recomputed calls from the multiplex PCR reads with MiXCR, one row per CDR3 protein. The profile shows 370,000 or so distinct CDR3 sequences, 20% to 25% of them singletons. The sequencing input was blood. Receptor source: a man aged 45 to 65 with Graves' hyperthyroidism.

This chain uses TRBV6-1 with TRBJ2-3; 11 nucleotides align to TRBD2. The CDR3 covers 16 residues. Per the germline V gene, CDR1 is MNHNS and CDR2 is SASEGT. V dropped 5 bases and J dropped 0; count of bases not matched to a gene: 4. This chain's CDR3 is CASSSIAGGSTDTQYF. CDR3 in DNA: TGTGCCAGCAGTTCGATAGCGGGAGGGAGCACAGATACGCAGTATTTT.

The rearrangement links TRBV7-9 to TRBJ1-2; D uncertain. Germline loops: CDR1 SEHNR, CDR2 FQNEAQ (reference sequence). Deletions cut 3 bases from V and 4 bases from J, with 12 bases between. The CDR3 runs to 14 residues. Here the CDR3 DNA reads TGTGCCAGCAGCTTTTCCGGGCGTAGCTATGGCTACACCTTC. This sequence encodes CASSFSGRSYGYTF. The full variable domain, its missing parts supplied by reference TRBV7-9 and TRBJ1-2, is DTGVSQNPRHKITKRGQNVTFRCDPISEHNRLYWYRQTLGQGPEFLTYFQNEAQLEKSRLLSDRFSAERPKGSFSTLEIQRTEQGDSAMYLCASSFSGRSYGYTFGSGTRLTVV.

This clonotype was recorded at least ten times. CDR3 sequence (DNA): TGTGCCAGCAGTCCGTGGGACTCCCTGGGCGAGCAGTACTTC. Translation gives CASSPWDSLGEQYF. This rearrangement joins TRBV12-3 or TRBV12-4 to TRBJ2-7; tentatively, D is TRBD2 (6 bases). The CDR3 is made up of 14 amino acids. The V and J ends lost 5 bases and 6 bases respectively, with 17 bases between them.

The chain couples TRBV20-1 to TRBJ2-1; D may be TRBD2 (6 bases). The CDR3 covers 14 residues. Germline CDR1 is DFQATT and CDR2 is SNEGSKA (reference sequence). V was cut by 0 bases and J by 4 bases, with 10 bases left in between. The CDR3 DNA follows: TGCAGTGCTAGAGAAGGAGCGGGTTACAATGAGCAGTTCTTC. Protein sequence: CSAREGAGYNEQFF.

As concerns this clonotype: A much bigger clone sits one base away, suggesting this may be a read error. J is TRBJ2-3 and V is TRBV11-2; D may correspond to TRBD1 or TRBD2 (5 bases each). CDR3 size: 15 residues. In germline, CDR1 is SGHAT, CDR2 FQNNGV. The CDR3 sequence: CASSVTGLSTDTLYF. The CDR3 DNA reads TGTGCCAGCAGTGTAACGGGGCTGAGCACAGATACGCTGTATTTT.

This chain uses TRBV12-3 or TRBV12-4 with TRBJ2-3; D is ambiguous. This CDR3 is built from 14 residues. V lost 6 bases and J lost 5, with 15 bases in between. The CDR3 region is CASSRMGSQDTQYF. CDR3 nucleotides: TGTGCCAGCAGCCGAATGGGGTCTCAAGATACGCAGTATTTT.

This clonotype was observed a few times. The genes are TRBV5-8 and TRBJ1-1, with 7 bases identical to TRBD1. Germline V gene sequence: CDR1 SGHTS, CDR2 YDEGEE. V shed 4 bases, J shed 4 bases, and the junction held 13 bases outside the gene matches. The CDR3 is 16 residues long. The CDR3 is CASSPGQVGDRTEAFF. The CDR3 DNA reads TGTGCCAGCAGCCCAGGACAGGTGGGGGATCGCACTGAAGCTTTCTTT.

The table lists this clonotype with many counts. The CDR3 is CASSPPEGNEQFF. In DNA, the CDR3 is TGTGCCAGCAGTCCCCCGGAGGGAAATGAGCAGTTCTTC. The V call is TRBV2, the J call TRBJ2-1, with D tentatively TRBD2 (6 bases). V lost 5 bases, J lost 7 bases, and 12 bases lay in between. The CDR3 loop spans 13 amino acids. Germline V gives CDR1 SNHLY, CDR2 FYNNEI.

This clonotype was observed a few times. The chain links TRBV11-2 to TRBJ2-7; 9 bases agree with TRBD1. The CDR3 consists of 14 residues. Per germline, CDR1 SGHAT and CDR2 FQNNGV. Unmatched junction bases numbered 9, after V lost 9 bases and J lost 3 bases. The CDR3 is CASSAGTGYYEQYF. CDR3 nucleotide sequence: TGTGCCAGTAGCGCCGGGACAGGGTACTACGAGCAGTACTTC.

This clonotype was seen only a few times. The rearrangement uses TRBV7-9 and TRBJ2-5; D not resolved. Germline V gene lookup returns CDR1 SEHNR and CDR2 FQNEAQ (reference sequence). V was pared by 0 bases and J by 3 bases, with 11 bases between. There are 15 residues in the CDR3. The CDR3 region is CASSLASATEETQYF. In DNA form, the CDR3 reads TGTGCCAGCAGCTTAGCGTCGGCTACCGAAGAGACCCAGTACTTC.